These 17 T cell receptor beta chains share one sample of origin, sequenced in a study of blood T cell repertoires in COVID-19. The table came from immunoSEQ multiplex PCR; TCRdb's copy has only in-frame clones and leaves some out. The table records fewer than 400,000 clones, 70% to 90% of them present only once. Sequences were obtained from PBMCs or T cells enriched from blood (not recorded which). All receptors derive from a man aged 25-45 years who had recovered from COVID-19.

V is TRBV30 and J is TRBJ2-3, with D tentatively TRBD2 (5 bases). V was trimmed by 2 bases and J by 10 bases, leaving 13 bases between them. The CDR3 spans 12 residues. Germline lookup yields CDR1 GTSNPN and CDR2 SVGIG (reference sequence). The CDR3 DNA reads TGTGCCTGGAGTCCGGGTGAGGGAGCGCAGTATTTT. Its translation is CAWSPGEGAQYF. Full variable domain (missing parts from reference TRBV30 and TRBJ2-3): SQTIHQWPATLVQPVGSPLSLECTVEGTSNPNLYWYRQAAGRGLQLLFYSVGIGQISSEVPQNLSASRPQDRQFILSSKKLLLSDSGFYLCAWSPGEGAQYFGPGTRLTVL.

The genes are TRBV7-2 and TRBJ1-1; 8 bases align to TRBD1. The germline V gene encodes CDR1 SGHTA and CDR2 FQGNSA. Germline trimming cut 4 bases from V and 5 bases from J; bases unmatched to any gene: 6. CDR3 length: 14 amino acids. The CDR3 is CASSSTGAGTEAFF. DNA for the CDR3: TGTGCCAGCAGCTCGACAGGGGCCGGGACTGAAGCTTTCTTT.

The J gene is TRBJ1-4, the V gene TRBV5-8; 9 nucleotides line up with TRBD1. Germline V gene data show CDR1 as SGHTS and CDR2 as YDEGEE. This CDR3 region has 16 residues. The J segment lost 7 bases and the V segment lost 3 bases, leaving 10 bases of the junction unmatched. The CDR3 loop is CASSSGTGKGFEKLFF. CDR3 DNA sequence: TGTGCCAGCAGCTCCGGGACAGGGAAGGGGTTTGAAAAACTGTTTTTT.

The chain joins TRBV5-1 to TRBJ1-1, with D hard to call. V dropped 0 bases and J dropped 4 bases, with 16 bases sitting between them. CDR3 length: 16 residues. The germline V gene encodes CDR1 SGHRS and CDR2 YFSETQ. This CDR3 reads CASSLDGFSSITEAFF. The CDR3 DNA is TGCGCCAGCAGCTTGGACGGGTTCTCATCAATCACTGAAGCTTTCTTT. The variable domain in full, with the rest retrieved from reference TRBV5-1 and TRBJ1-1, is KAGVTQTPRYLIKTRGQQVTLSCSPISGHRSVSWYQQTPGQGLQFLFEYFSETQRNKGNFPGRFSGRQFSNSRSEMNVSTLELGDSALYLCASSLDGFSSITEAFFGQGTRLTVV.

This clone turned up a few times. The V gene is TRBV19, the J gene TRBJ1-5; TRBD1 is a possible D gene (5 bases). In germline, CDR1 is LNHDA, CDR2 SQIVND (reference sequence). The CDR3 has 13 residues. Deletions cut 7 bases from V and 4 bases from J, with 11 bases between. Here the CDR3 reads CASTYRTNQPQHF. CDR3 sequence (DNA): TGTGCCAGTACCTATCGGACAAATCAGCCCCAGCATTTT.

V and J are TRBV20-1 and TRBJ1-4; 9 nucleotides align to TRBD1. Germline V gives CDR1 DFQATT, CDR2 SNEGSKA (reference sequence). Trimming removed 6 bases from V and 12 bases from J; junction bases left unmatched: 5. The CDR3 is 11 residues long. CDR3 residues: CSAGTGIELFF. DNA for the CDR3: TGCAGTGCGGGGACAGGGATTGAACTGTTTTTT.

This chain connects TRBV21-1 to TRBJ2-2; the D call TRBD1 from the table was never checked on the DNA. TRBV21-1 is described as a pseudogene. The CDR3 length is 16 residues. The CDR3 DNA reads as TGTGCCAGCAGCAACGAACCAGGCCTAAACACCGGGGAGCTGTTTTTT. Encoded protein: CASSNEPGLNTGELFF.

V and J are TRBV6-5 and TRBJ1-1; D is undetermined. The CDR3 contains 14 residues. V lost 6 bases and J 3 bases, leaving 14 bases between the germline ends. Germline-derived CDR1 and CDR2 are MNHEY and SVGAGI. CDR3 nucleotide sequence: TGTGCCAGCAGCCCGGGGAGGGCATACACTGAAGCTTTCTTT. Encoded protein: CASSPGRAYTEAFF.

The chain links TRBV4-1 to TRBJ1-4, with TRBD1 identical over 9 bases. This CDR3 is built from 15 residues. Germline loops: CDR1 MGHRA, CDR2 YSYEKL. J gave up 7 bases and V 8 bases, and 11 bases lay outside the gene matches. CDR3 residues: CASARTGARGEKLFF. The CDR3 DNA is TGCGCCAGCGCCCGGACAGGGGCAAGGGGTGAAAAACTGTTTTTT.

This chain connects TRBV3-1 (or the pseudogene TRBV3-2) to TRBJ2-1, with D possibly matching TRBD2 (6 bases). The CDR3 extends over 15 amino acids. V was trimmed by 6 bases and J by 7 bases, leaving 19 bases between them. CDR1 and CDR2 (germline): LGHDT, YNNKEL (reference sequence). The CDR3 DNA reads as TGTGCCAGCAGTCAGAGGGACTTAGCTGAAAATGAGCAGTTCTTC. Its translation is CASSQRDLAENEQFF.

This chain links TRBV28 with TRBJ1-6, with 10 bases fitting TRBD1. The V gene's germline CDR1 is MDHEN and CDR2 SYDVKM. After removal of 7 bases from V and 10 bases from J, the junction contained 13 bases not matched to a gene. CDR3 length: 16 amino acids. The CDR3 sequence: CASTTPGQGLSSPLHF. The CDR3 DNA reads TGTGCCAGCACTACCCCGGGACAGGGGCTTTCGTCACCCCTCCACTTT.

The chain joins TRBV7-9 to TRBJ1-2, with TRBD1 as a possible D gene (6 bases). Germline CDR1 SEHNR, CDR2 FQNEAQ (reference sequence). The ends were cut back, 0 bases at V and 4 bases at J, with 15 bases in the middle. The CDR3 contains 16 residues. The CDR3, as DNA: TGTGCCAGCAGCTTAGCGCTGACAGGCCCTATCTATGGCTACACCTTC. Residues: CASSLALTGPIYGYTF.

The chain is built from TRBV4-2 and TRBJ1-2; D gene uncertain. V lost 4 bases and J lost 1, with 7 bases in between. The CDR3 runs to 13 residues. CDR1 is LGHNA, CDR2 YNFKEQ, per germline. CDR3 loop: CASSPGDNYGYTF. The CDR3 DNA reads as TGTGCCAGCAGCCCGGGAGATAACTATGGCTACACCTTC.

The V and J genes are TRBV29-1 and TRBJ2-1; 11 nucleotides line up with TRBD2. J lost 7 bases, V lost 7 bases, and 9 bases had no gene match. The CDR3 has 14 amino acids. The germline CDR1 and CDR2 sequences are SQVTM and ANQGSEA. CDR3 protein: CSGVAGGHLNEQFF. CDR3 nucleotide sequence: TGCAGCGGGGTAGCGGGAGGGCATTTGAATGAGCAGTTCTTC.

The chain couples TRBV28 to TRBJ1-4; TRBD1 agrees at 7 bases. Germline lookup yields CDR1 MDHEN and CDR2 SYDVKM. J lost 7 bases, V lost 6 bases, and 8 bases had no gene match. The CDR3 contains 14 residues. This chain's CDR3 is CASSWDQGGEKLFF. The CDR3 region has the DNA TGTGCCAGCAGCTGGGACCAGGGGGGTGAAAAACTGTTTTTT.

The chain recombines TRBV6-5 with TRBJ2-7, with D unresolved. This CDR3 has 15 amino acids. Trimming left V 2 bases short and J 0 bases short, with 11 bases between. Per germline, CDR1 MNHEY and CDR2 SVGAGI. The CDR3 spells CASSYERFSSYEQYF. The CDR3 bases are TGTGCCAGCAGTTACGAACGGTTTTCCTCCTACGAGCAGTACTTC.

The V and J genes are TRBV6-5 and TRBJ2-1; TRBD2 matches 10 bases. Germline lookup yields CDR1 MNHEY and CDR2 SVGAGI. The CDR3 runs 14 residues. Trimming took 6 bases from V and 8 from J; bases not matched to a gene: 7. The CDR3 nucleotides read TGTGCCAGCAGGAAGGAGCGGGAGGGCCATGAGCAGTTCTTC. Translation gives CASRKEREGHEQFF.